This T cell receptor (beta chain) was obtained from a study of shared clonotypes between healthy human individuals. Broader study findings: Investigators expected sequencing depth to affect clonotype sharing among donors. Naive CD4 clonotypes overlapped across a few donors at roughly 5.1%.

V lost 9 bases, J lost 7 bases, and 14 bases stayed unmatched. The germline V gene has CDR1 SGDLS and CDR2 YYNGEE. The CDR3 is 15 residues long. Worth noting for this clone: The antigen is unknown.

Replicate sorted-subset PCRs were loaded with 150 to 200 ng DNA, 31,000 or so T cell genomes. Original processing notes: For the immunoSEQ data, sequences were junction-only without quality scores, so filtering differed. Profiling relied on immunoSEQ multiplex PCR, and the TCRdb table lists in-frame clones only, not all of them. V and J calls and clone size come straight from that table; D and trimming were deduced from the DNA. The profile shows 650,000 to 700,000 clones, 90% of them singletons. V gene TRBV9 combines with J gene TRBJ2-2; 8 bases fit TRBD1. The TCR sequence derives from a man younger than 35 in good health. Some clones in this sample may be carry-over from other donors' samples. The sequenced material came from memory CD8+ T cells from PBMCs. Subset: CD45RO+ cells pooled with CCR7-negative TemRA cells. CDR3 in DNA: TGTGCCACCGATCCGGCAGGGGGCTCGAGCGGGGAGCTGTTTTTT. This codes for CATDPAGGSSGELFF.